A single T cell receptor beta chain is shown here with its context. This entry comes from a study of control samples from healthy donors and cancer patients. CDR1 is LNHDA and CDR2 is SQIVND in the germline V gene (reference sequence). The CDR3 consists of 14 residues. Trimming shortened V by 8 bases and J by 8 bases, and 19 bases separated the two germline ends. Sequencing used immunoSEQ multiplex PCR; TCRdb keeps in-frame clones, though not all of them. The sample holds roughly 100,000 clones, just over 90% seen once. Sequences were obtained from blood. The chain links TRBV19 to TRBJ2-1; possibly TRBD2 for D (6 bases). The sequence was collected from a woman aged 18-29 years in good health. The CDR3 loop is CASQPLGGRDEQFF. The CDR3, as DNA: TGTGCCAGTCAGCCCCTGGGGGGACGCGATGAGCAGTTCTTC.